These 10 T cell receptor beta chains originate from one sample sequenced in a study of T cell clonality in common variable immunodeficiency. This table comes from immunoSEQ multiplex PCR, and its TCRdb copy is limited to in-frame clones, with some not included. Its table lists about 15,000 clones. No antigens are known for them. General study results and limits: Common variable immunodeficiency TCR beta sequences reportedly had fewer deletions and N-nucleotide insertions.

Material for sequencing was peripheral blood mononuclear cells. These receptor sequences come from a human donor with common variable immunodeficiency.

As for this clone: Sequencing ends 3 residues short of the CDR3 end; the germline J gene provides the rest. This sequence joins TRBV20-1 and TRBJ1-6; TRBD1 is a possible D gene (5 bases). Per the germline V gene, CDR1 is DFQATT and CDR2 is SNEGSKA (reference sequence). The length of the CDR3 is 14 residues. V lost 4 bases to trimming and J lost 10 bases, with 17 bases between them. CDR3 in amino acids: CSATTLTGDSPLHF. The part of the CDR3 DNA that was read is TGCAGTGCTACTACCCTGACGGGGGACTCACCC.

Remarks on this clone: One junction end does not reproduce the germline sequence, and a read error may be involved. The sequence runs out 3 residues before the end of the CDR3; the remainder is reconstructed from the germline J gene. This chain connects TRBV11-2 to TRBJ2-7, with TRBD2 matching over 8 bases. CDR1 is SGHAT, CDR2 FQNNGV, per germline. The CDR3 has 15 residues. The CDR3 loop is CACSPLSSGGNEQYF. Partial CDR3 DNA: TGTGCCTGCAGCCCCCTGTCCAGCGGGGGTAACGAG.

Turning to this clone: The CDR3 end falls 3 residues outside the read, so it is completed with the germline J gene. The chain carries TRBV19 and TRBJ2-5, with 10 nucleotides matching TRBD2. Germline lookup yields CDR1 LNHDA and CDR2 SQIVND (reference sequence). Trimming took 3 bases from V and 5 from J; bases not matched to a gene: 6. The CDR3 spans 15 residues. The CDR3 reads CASSMEGLAVETQYF. CDR3 DNA, as far as it was read: TGTGCCAGTAGTATGGAAGGACTAGCGGTCGAGACC.

This CDR3 reads CASSLQATDTQYF. Incomplete CDR3 DNA: TGTGCCAGCAGCTTACAAGCCACAGATACG. V and J are TRBV7-2 and TRBJ2-3, with D hard to call. The read gets to within 3 residues of the CDR3 end, and the germline J gene fills in the rest. The germline V gene encodes CDR1 SGHTA and CDR2 FQGNSA. This CDR3 has 13 residues. Deletions cut 2 bases from V and 2 bases from J, with 5 bases between. The full variable domain, in which reference TRBV7-2 and TRBJ2-3 provide the parts outside the CDR3, is GAGVSQSPSNKVTEKGKDVELRCDPISGHTALYWYRQSLGQGLEFLIYFQGNSAPDKSGLPSDRFSAERTGGSVSTLTIQRTQQEDSAVYLCASSLQATDTQYFGPGTRLTVL.

Points on this clone: Read sequence stops 3 residues before the CDR3 end, and the germline J gene provides the missing end. This chain joins TRBV19 and TRBJ1-4; possible D gene TRBD1, 5 bases. The germline gives CDR1 LNHDA, CDR2 SQIVND (reference sequence). CDR3 length: 14 amino acids. The V gene lost 3 bases and the J gene lost 7 bases, with 12 bases spanning the gap. CDR3 bases read: TGTGCCAGTAGTATGGGGGGGATTGGTGAAAAA. Translating gives CASSMGGIGEK. The complete CDR3 sequence is CASSMGGIGEKLFF.

For this clone: Read data end 3 residues before the CDR3 end; the end is taken from the germline J gene. V gene TRBV5-8 combines with J gene TRBJ2-7; 12 nucleotides match TRBD1. This CDR3 is 15 amino acids long. V gave up 4 bases and J gave up 6 bases; unmatched junction bases: 8. Looked up from germline, CDR1 is SGHTS and CDR2 is YDEGEE. CDR3: CASSLGTGGYIEQYF. The sequenced CDR3 bases are TGTGCCAGCAGCCTCGGGACAGGGGGCTATATCGAG.

About this clone: The CDR3 end lies 3 residues beyond the end of the read and is filled in from the germline J gene. The chain joins TRBV19 to TRBJ2-2, with D possibly TRBD1 on 5 matching bases. V was clipped by 7 bases and J by 4 bases, with 13 bases between them. The germline V gene has CDR1 LNHDA and CDR2 SQIVND (reference sequence). This CDR3 comprises 14 residues. The sequenced CDR3 bases are TGTGCCAGTAATCGCCAGGGAAGCACCGGGGAG. Protein sequence: CASNRQGSTGE. From start to end, the CDR3 is CASNRQGSTGELFF.

A word on this clone: The read halts 3 residues ahead of the CDR3 end, with the missing end drawn from the germline J gene. The chain combines TRBV19 with TRBJ2-1; D is ambiguous. Germline V gene data show CDR1 as LNHDA and CDR2 as SQIVND (reference sequence). V lost 8 bases and J 6 bases, leaving 11 bases between the germline ends. This CDR3 is built from 12 residues. CDR3 DNA (partial): TGTGCCAGTCGAGATCTCGGCAATGAG. The encoded protein is CASRDLGNE. The full CDR3 protein reads CASRDLGNEQFF.

The CDR3: CASSTDGLYGYTF. CDR3 DNA (partial): TGTGCCAGCTCTACTGACGGACTCTATGGC. The chain is built from TRBV6-2 or TRBV6-3 and TRBJ1-2; D unclear. The missing CDR3 end, 3 residues past where the read stops, is filled in from the germline J gene. Germline values: CDR1 MNHEY, CDR2 SVGEGT. This CDR3 comprises 13 residues. Trimming took 8 bases from V and 4 from J, leaving 14 bases between them.

Details on this clone: The DNA ends 3 residues before the CDR3 does, and the rest of the CDR3 is filled in from the germline J gene. The genes are TRBV18 and TRBJ2-1; 9 positions agree with TRBD1. Germline V gene sequence: CDR1 KGHSH, CDR2 LQKENI. Losses at the gene ends were 4 bases for V and 5 bases for J; bases not matched to a gene: 3. The CDR3 extends over 14 amino acids. The CDR3 sequence: CASSRQGGNNEQFF. Partial CDR3 DNA: TGTGCCAGCTCACGACAGGGGGGGAACAATGAG.